The next 30 T cell receptor beta chains were all read from a single sample in a study of blood T cells in healthy people across ages. A second about 7 to 12 cycle PCR used barcoded and J-beta primers. One entry per CDR3 protein results from TCRdb running MiXCR on the 5' RACE reads. This sample has 1.4 million to 1.5 million distinct CDR3 sequences, with around two fifths found just once. The sequencing input was blood. Receptor source: a woman aged 18-29 years in good health.

This clonotype was seen a handful of times. The CDR3 nucleotides are TGTGCCAGCAGTTACAGGACAGGGTCCAACGAGCAGTACTTC. Translation gives CASSYRTGSNEQYF. The chain combines TRBV6-5 with TRBJ2-7; 8 bases map to TRBD1. J was trimmed by 5 bases and V by 2 bases; bases with no gene match: 5. Germline V gives CDR1 MNHEY, CDR2 SVGAGI. CDR3 length: 14 residues.

The CDR3 here is CSADSLHGYTF. CDR3 nucleotide sequence: TGCAGTGCTGACAGTTTACATGGCTACACCTTC. V and J are TRBV20-1 and TRBJ1-2, with D perhaps TRBD1 (5 bases). Germline loops: CDR1 DFQATT, CDR2 SNEGSKA (reference sequence). The CDR3 extends over 11 amino acids. Trimming pared 5 bases from V and 6 bases from J, leaving 10 bases between.

This clonotype was counted a single time. A read error may produce the germline difference seen at one junction end. Written as DNA, the CDR3 is TGTGCCAGCAACGACCGGGGGGTTGGTGGCTACACATTC. Its translation: CASNDRGVGGYTF. This chain links TRBV28 with TRBJ1-2; D is possibly TRBD1 (5 bases). This CDR3 contains 13 residues. The germline V gene has CDR1 MDHEN and CDR2 SYDVKM.

The chain joins TRBV5-1 to TRBJ1-2, with a tentative D call TRBD1 (6 bases). Trimming shortened V by 0 bases and J by 5 bases, and 14 bases separated the two germline ends. In germline, CDR1 is SGHRS, CDR2 YFSETQ. The CDR3 is 15 amino acids. CDR3 sequence: CASSLEVQGLYGYTF. The CDR3 DNA sequence: TGCGCCAGCAGCTTGGAGGTACAGGGTTTGTATGGCTACACCTTC.

In regard to this clonotype: The junction differs from germline at one of its ends, possibly a read error. V usage is TRBV11-2 and J usage is TRBJ1-2; possibly TRBD1 for D (5 bases). Per germline, CDR1 SGHAT and CDR2 FQNNGV. The CDR3 loop spans 16 amino acids. CDR3 nucleotides: TGTGCCGGCAGCTTAGTCGGGCAGGGAAGTTTCTATGGCTACACCTTC. This encodes CAGSLVGQGSFYGYTF.

This clonotype was observed a few times. The gene calls are TRBV10-3 and TRBJ1-2; the D gene is possibly TRBD1 (6 bases). This CDR3 is 15 amino acids long. V was pared by 3 bases and J by 8 bases, with 19 bases between. Germline loops: CDR1 ENHRY, CDR2 SYGVKD. The CDR3 loop is CAISDPGVALEGYTF. The CDR3 DNA sequence: TGTGCCATCAGTGACCCAGGGGTGGCCCTTGAGGGCTACACCTTC.

This clonotype was detected a few times. The rearrangement joins TRBV5-1 to TRBJ2-5; TRBD1 matches 9 bases. Germline loops: CDR1 SGHRS, CDR2 YFSETQ. The CDR3 is made up of 14 amino acids. V dropped 6 bases and J dropped 4; count of bases not matched to a gene: 7. CDR3 amino acids: CASTLQGARETQYF. The CDR3 nucleotides read TGCGCCAGCACCCTACAGGGGGCTCGAGAGACCCAGTACTTC.

This clonotype came up a few times. V gene TRBV27 combines with J gene TRBJ1-2; D is unclear. Germline loops: CDR1 MNHEY, CDR2 SMNVEV (reference sequence). CDR3 size: 15 residues. V was clipped by 3 bases and J by 2 bases, with 13 bases between them. The CDR3 protein is CASSFKWQSNYGYTF. Here the CDR3 DNA reads TGTGCCAGCAGTTTTAAGTGGCAATCCAACTATGGCTACACCTTC.

This clonotype was counted between two and nine times. J is TRBJ1-2 and V is TRBV12-3 or TRBV12-4; possible D gene TRBD1, 5 bases. CDR3 length: 14 amino acids. V was pared by 7 bases and J by 2 bases, with 14 bases between. The CDR3 is CASTLSAGNYGYTF. The CDR3 coding sequence is TGTGCCAGCACCCTTTCCGCAGGGAACTATGGCTACACCTTC.

This clonotype was observed a few times. V usage is TRBV2 and J usage is TRBJ2-7, with a tentative D call TRBD2 (7 bases). The CDR3 sequence is 16 residues long. With 0 bases removed from V and 0 bases from J, the gap between germline ends came to 12 bases. Germline V gene lookup returns CDR1 SNHLY and CDR2 FYNNEI. The CDR3 DNA follows: TGTGCCAGCAGTGAAGCCACGGGGGGCCTCTCCTACGAGCAGTACTTC. It encodes CASSEATGGLSYEQYF.

This clonotype was observed a few times. The V call is TRBV7-9, the J call TRBJ1-2, with D unclear. CDR1 is SEHNR, CDR2 FQNEAQ, per germline (reference sequence). The CDR3 runs 15 residues. Trimming took 4 bases from V and 0 from J, leaving 12 bases between them. CDR3 protein: CASSSSKGANYGYTF. CDR3 in DNA: TGTGCCAGCAGCTCGTCTAAGGGAGCTAACTATGGCTACACCTTC.

Regarding this clonotype: This could be a read error, since a much larger clone is one nucleotide away. This rearrangement joins TRBV7-6 to TRBJ2-7; maybe TRBD2 (7 bases). V shed 1 base and J shed 6 bases, with 13 bases lying between them. Germline CDR1 reads SGHVS; CDR2 reads FNYEAQ. This CDR3 spans 14 amino acids. The CDR3 DNA reads as TGTGCCAGCAGCTTAGGGGAGGGGGGGGGCGAGCAGTACTTC. Translating it yields CASSLGEGGGEQYF.

This chain joins TRBV3-1 and TRBJ1-6; maybe TRBD1 (5 bases). Per germline, CDR1 LGHDT and CDR2 YNNKEL (reference sequence). V dropped 0 bases and J dropped 14 bases, with 8 bases sitting between them. The CDR3 is 12 amino acids. The CDR3 DNA sequence: TGTGCCAGCAGCCAAGACGGAGGGGCCCTCCACTTT. This gives the protein CASSQDGGALHF. Drawing the rest from reference TRBV3-1 and TRBJ1-6, the complete variable domain is DTAVSQTPKYLVTQMGNDKSIKCEQNLGHDTMYWYKQDSKKFLKIMFSYNNKELIINETVPNRFSPKSPDKAHLNLHINSLELGDSAVYFCASSQDGGALHFGNGTRLTVT.

The chain links TRBV29-1 to TRBJ2-7, with D perhaps matching TRBD1 or TRBD2 (7 bases each). Trimming left V 8 bases short and J 7 bases short, with 18 bases between. CDR1 SQVTM and CDR2 ANQGSEA come from the germline V gene. The CDR3 sequence is 12 residues long. The DNA for the CDR3 is TGCAGCACAAACAGGGGAGGGAGTGAGCAGTACTTC. As protein: CSTNRGGSEQYF.

The chain carries TRBV6-4 and TRBJ1-2; possible D gene TRBD1, 6 bases. This CDR3 has 17 amino acids. V was cut by 0 bases and J by 6 bases, with 20 bases left in between. The V gene's germline CDR1 is MRHNA and CDR2 SNTAGT. CDR3 sequence: CASSDSLAQGLLDGYTF. CDR3 sequence (DNA): TGTGCCAGCAGTGACTCGTTAGCACAGGGACTGTTGGATGGCTACACCTTC.

J is TRBJ2-7 and V is TRBV15; possibly TRBD2 for D (5 bases). V gave up 6 bases and J gave up 3 bases, with 15 bases separating them. Germline CDR1 reads LNHNV; CDR2 reads YYDKDF (reference sequence). The CDR3 is made up of 14 amino acids. CDR3 DNA sequence: TGTGCCACCAGTTTTGAGGGAGTGAACTACGAGCAGTACTTC. Translating it yields CATSFEGVNYEQYF. Filled out from reference TRBV15 and TRBJ2-7, the complete variable domain reads DAMVIQNPRYQVTQFGKPVTLSCSQTLNHNVMYWYQQKSSQAPKLLFHYYDKDFNNEADTPDNFQSRRPNTSFCFLDIRSPGLGDTAMYLCATSFEGVNYEQYFGPGTRLTVT.

This clonotype has more than one count but fewer than ten. The V and J genes are TRBV10-3 and TRBJ2-1, with 9 bases fitting TRBD1. There are 15 residues in the CDR3. V lost 3 bases and J lost 4; bases outside the gene matches: 4. Per the germline V gene, CDR1 is ENHRY and CDR2 is SYGVKD. This CDR3 is CAISEWDREYNEQFF. The CDR3 DNA reads TGTGCCATCAGTGAATGGGACAGGGAATACAATGAGCAGTTCTTC.

This clonotype was detected a few times. The V call is TRBV10-3, the J call TRBJ2-7; D ambiguous. Germline V CDR1 and CDR2: ENHRY, SYGVKD. V dropped 0 bases and J dropped 6 bases, with 6 bases sitting between them. This CDR3 region has 12 residues. The CDR3 is CAISESAGEQYF. The CDR3 nucleotides read TGTGCCATCAGTGAGTCAGCTGGCGAGCAGTACTTC.

This clonotype turned up a few times. The V gene is TRBV7-2, the J gene TRBJ2-3, with D maybe TRBD2 (6 bases). V dropped 1 base and J dropped 0 bases, with 14 bases sitting between them. From germline, CDR1 is SGHTA and CDR2 FQGNSA. The CDR3 is made up of 17 amino acids. The CDR3 nucleotides are TGTGCCAGCAGCTTAGGGAGGGACGCGTTGAGCACAGATACGCAGTATTTT. This translates into CASSLGRDALSTDTQYF.

This clonotype was recorded at least ten times. The chain employs TRBV18 and TRBJ2-5; D call uncertain. Trimming left V 8 bases short and J 5 bases short, with 15 bases between. CDR1 and CDR2 from the germline V gene are KGHSH and LQKENI. This CDR3 is 13 amino acids long. The chain's CDR3 is CASSPPVGETQYF. The CDR3, as DNA: TGTGCCAGCAGTCCCCCCGTCGGGGAGACCCAGTACTTC.

The chain recombines TRBV9 with TRBJ1-2; 7 positions match TRBD1. V gave up 4 bases and J gave up 6 bases; unmatched junction bases: 9. Germline V gene lookup returns CDR1 SGDLS and CDR2 YYNGEE. CDR3 length equals 14 residues. CDR3 loop: CASSTITGDHGYTF. The CDR3, as DNA: TGTGCCAGCAGCACCATCACAGGGGACCATGGCTACACCTTC.

This clonotype showed up just a few times. The chain uses TRBV6-1 and TRBJ1-2; D gene uncertain. CDR1 is MNHNS and CDR2 is SASEGT in the germline V gene. There are 11 residues in the CDR3. V was pared by 2 bases and J by 8 bases, with 6 bases between. The CDR3 loop reads CASSELWGYTF. The CDR3, as DNA: TGTGCCAGCAGTGAATTGTGGGGCTACACCTTC.

This clonotype was detected ten times or more. The V gene is TRBV20-1, the J gene TRBJ2-3; 7 bases are a match to TRBD2. CDR1 is DFQATT and CDR2 is SNEGSKA in the germline V gene (reference sequence). With 6 bases clipped from V and 2 bases from J, the junction kept 14 bases outside the gene matches. The CDR3 sequence is 16 residues long. CDR3 nucleotide sequence: TGCAGTGCCTCCGGACTAGTCGGTTCCATCACAGATACGCAGTATTTT. This translates into CSASGLVGSITDTQYF.

CDR3 bases: TGTGCCACCAGTGGCACCGGGACGGGTTACAATGAGCAGTTCTTC. It codes for CATSGTGTGYNEQFF. The V call is TRBV24-1, the J call TRBJ2-1; the D gene could be TRBD1 or TRBD2 (5 bases each). Germline lookup yields CDR1 KGHDR and CDR2 SFDVKD. Trimming shortened V by 5 bases and J by 4 bases, and 14 bases separated the two germline ends. This CDR3 spans 15 amino acids.

This clonotype was detected a few times. CDR3 sequence: CASSFSGNLNQPQHF. CDR3 DNA sequence: TGTGCCAGCAGTTTCTCAGGGAATCTTAATCAGCCCCAGCATTTT. This chain uses TRBV12-3 or TRBV12-4 with TRBJ1-5; maybe TRBD1 (5 bases). The ends were cut back, 3 bases at V and 4 bases at J, with 13 bases in the middle. The CDR3 loop spans 15 amino acids.

The V and J genes are TRBV28 and TRBJ2-3; D is perhaps TRBD2 (7 bases). CDR1 and CDR2 (germline): MDHEN, SYDVKM. The V end was cut by 4 bases, the J end by 0 bases, with 17 bases between. The CDR3 covers 17 residues. CDR3 in amino acids: CASSSPGGLTSTDTQYF. Here the CDR3 DNA reads TGTGCCAGCAGTTCACCCGGGGGGCTCACTAGCACAGATACGCAGTATTTT.

This rearrangement joins TRBV5-1 to TRBJ2-5; 14 nucleotides line up with TRBD2. The V segment lost 4 bases and the J segment 5 bases; nucleotides outside the gene matches: 10. This CDR3 has 17 residues. CDR1 SGHRS and CDR2 YFSETQ come from the germline V gene. The DNA of the CDR3 is TGCGCCAGCAGCCCTTCGGGGACTAGCGGGAGTTTGGAGACCCAGTACTTC. It translates to CASSPSGTSGSLETQYF.

As DNA, the CDR3 is TGCGCCAGCAGCCAAGAACAGTCGGCGGGACCTTACTCCTACAATGAGCAGTTCTTC. Translating gives CASSQEQSAGPYSYNEQFF. The V and J genes are TRBV4-1 and TRBJ2-1, with D maybe TRBD2 (6 bases). V was clipped by 0 bases and J by 0 bases, with 18 bases between them. The CDR3 loop spans 19 amino acids. From germline, CDR1 is MGHRA and CDR2 YSYEKL.

This chain links TRBV7-2 with TRBJ2-5; D unresolved. Trimming took off 5 bases at V and 1 base at J, with 14 bases between the two ends. The CDR3 runs 15 residues. CDR1 and CDR2 (germline): SGHTA, FQGNSA. The CDR3 nucleotides are TGTGCCAGCAGCCCCATTCGAGGACCCCAAGAGACCCAGTACTTC. As protein: CASSPIRGPQETQYF.

This clonotype has more than one count but fewer than ten. This chain links TRBV10-3 with TRBJ1-4; no reliable D call. From germline, CDR1 is ENHRY and CDR2 SYGVKD. The germline V and J ends were trimmed by 4 bases and 0 bases, with 9 bases remaining between them. The CDR3 spans 15 residues. CDR3 sequence reads: CAISAGSPTNEKLFF. For the CDR3, the DNA is TGTGCCATCAGTGCCGGGTCCCCAACTAATGAAAAACTGTTTTTT.